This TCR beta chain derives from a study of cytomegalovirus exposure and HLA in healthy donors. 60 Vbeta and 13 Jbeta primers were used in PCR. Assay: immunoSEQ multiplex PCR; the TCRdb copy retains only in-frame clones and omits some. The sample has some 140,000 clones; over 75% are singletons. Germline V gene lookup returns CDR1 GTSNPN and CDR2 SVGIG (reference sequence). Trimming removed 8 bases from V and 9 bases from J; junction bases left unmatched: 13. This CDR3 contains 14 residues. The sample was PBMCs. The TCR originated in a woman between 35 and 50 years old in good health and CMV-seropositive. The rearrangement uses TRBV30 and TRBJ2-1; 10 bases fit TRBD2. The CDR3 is CAGRILAGVGEQFF. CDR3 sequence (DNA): TGTGCCGGAAGAATTCTAGCGGGAGTGGGTGAGCAGTTCTTC.